This passage covers 20 T cell receptor beta chains from one sample sequenced in a study of radiotherapy plus CTLA-4 blockade in lung cancer. Profiled with immunoSEQ multiplex PCR; TCRdb holds only in-frame clones, not every one. The table has 85,000 to 120,000 clones, under 90% seen once. Specimen: peripheral blood, collected from a patient treated with radiotherapy plus ipilimumab. Receptors were obtained from a human donor with non-small cell lung cancer that progressed on radiotherapy plus ipilimumab. Some clones in this sample may be carry-over from other donors' samples.

The chain couples TRBV7-9 to TRBJ1-2; D remains unclear. The CDR3 runs 12 residues. Per germline, CDR1 SEHNR and CDR2 FQNEAQ (reference sequence). V lost 3 bases and J 8 bases, leaving 10 bases between the germline ends. DNA of the CDR3: TGTGCCAGCAGCTTCTTGGGCAGGGGCTACACCTTC. This sequence encodes CASSFLGRGYTF.

V is TRBV5-1 and J is TRBJ1-5, with TRBD1 matching over 7 bases. The CDR3 is made up of 14 amino acids. Per germline, CDR1 SGHRS and CDR2 YFSETQ. The ends lost 4 bases at V and 2 bases at J; junction bases unmatched: 3. Here the CDR3 reads CASSQTGGNQPQHF. Here the CDR3 DNA reads TGCGCCAGCAGCCAAACAGGGGGCAATCAGCCCCAGCATTTT.

V gene TRBV19 combines with J gene TRBJ2-1; no firm D call. CDR1 LNHDA and CDR2 SQIVND come from the germline V gene (reference sequence). The V and J ends lost 4 bases and 0 bases respectively, with 10 bases between them. This CDR3 comprises 15 residues. This chain's CDR3 is CASSTAHSSYNEQFF. The DNA for the CDR3 is TGTGCCAGTAGTACGGCTCATAGCTCCTACAATGAGCAGTTCTTC.

V is TRBV19 and J is TRBJ2-3, with 10 bases matching TRBD2. The germline V gene has CDR1 LNHDA and CDR2 SQIVND (reference sequence). The V and J ends lost 4 bases and 2 bases, in that order; junction bases with no gene match: 15. This CDR3 is built from 19 residues. The CDR3 sequence: CASSSPSTSGVMFTDTQYF. The CDR3, as DNA: TGTGCCAGTAGTAGCCCCTCCACTAGCGGGGTTATGTTCACAGATACGCAGTATTTT.

This sequence joins TRBV7-9 and TRBJ1-2; 10 nucleotides line up with TRBD1. This CDR3 comprises 15 residues. Per germline, CDR1 SEHNR and CDR2 FQNEAQ (reference sequence). V was clipped by 1 base and J by 4 bases; unmatched bases: 3. CDR3 sequence (DNA): TGTGCCAGCAGCTTAGGTGGGACAGGGGCCTATGGCTACACCTTC. Amino acids: CASSLGGTGAYGYTF.

This chain connects TRBV5-5 to TRBJ1-2; no clear D. This CDR3 is built from 12 residues. Looked up from germline, CDR1 is SGHKS and CDR2 is YYEKEE (reference sequence). Trimming removed 1 base from V and 6 bases from J, with 7 bases in between. CDR3: CASSLMRNGYTF. Here the CDR3 DNA reads TGTGCCAGCAGCTTGATGAGAAATGGCTACACCTTC.

This chain links TRBV27 with TRBJ2-1; D unresolved. V was clipped by 5 bases and J by 2 bases, with 7 bases between them. There are 13 residues in the CDR3. Germline lookup yields CDR1 MNHEY and CDR2 SMNVEV (reference sequence). The CDR3 is CASSPTAYNEQFF. The CDR3 region has the DNA TGTGCCAGCAGTCCTACAGCCTACAATGAGCAGTTCTTC.

The chain uses TRBV5-1 and TRBJ1-5; a possible D gene is TRBD1 (6 bases). This CDR3 region has 15 residues. CDR1 SGHRS and CDR2 YFSETQ come from the germline V gene. The germline V and J ends were trimmed by 1 base and 6 bases, with 14 bases remaining between them. The CDR3 here is CASSLSSGEGQPQHF. As DNA, the CDR3 is TGCGCCAGCAGCTTGTCGTCAGGGGAAGGTCAGCCCCAGCATTTT.

V gene TRBV2 combines with J gene TRBJ1-1; D remains ambiguous. The CDR3 loop spans 11 amino acids. V was trimmed by 10 bases and J by 1 base, leaving 7 bases between them. Germline values: CDR1 SNHLY, CDR2 FYNNEI. The CDR3 is CAIQTNTEAFF. The CDR3 coding sequence is TGTGCCATACAAACGAACACTGAAGCTTTCTTT.

The chain carries TRBV4-2 and TRBJ1-6; 9 nucleotides line up with TRBD1. Trimming cost V 2 bases and J 7 bases; bases outside gene matches: 6. CDR1 and CDR2 from the germline V gene are LGHNA and YNFKEQ. The CDR3 has 16 residues. The CDR3 nucleotides are TGTGCCAGCAGCCAACGGGACAGGGCCGACAATTCACCCCTCCACTTT. Translating gives CASSQRDRADNSPLHF.

The chain recombines TRBV7-3 with TRBJ2-2; D gene ambiguous. CDR1 SGHTA and CDR2 FQGTGA come from the germline V gene. This CDR3 comprises 13 residues. Trimming left V 4 bases short and J 6 bases short, with 9 bases between. CDR3 sequence reads: CASSSNFAGELFF. The CDR3 nucleotides are TGTGCCAGCAGCTCGAATTTCGCCGGGGAGCTGTTTTTT. The whole variable domain, remainder taken from reference TRBV7-3 and TRBJ2-2, is GAGVSQTPSNKVTEKGKYVELRCDPISGHTALYWYRQSLGQGPEFLIYFQGTGAADDSGLPNDRFFAVRPEGSVSTLKIQRTERGDSAVYLCASSSNFAGELFFGEGSRLTVL.

In its sample, this clone was seen once. The junction does not match germline at one end; this may be a read error. This chain joins TRBV5-6 and TRBJ2-1; 13 nucleotides line up with TRBD2. The CDR3 loop spans 14 amino acids. Germline V CDR1 and CDR2: SGHDT, YYEEEE. CDR3 in amino acids: CASRRTSGGLLGLF. CDR3 in DNA: TGTGCCAGCAGACGGACTAGCGGGGGACTCTTGGGGCTCTTC.

The chain is built from TRBV5-6 and TRBJ2-6, with D unclear. The CDR3 totals 15 residues. The germline V gene encodes CDR1 SGHDT and CDR2 YYEEEE. Trimming removed 3 bases at V and 1 base at J, with 8 bases between. CDR3 amino acids: CASSYPSSGANVLTF. CDR3 DNA: TGTGCCAGCAGCTACCCTAGTTCTGGGGCCAACGTCCTGACTTTC.

The chain recombines TRBV18 with TRBJ1-5; TRBD1 is a possible D gene (5 bases). V dropped 0 bases and J dropped 0 bases, with 9 bases sitting between them. The CDR3 covers 16 residues. The germline CDR1 and CDR2 sequences are KGHSH and LQKENI. The CDR3 reads CASSPPYRGSNQPQHF. The DNA of the CDR3 is TGTGCCAGCTCACCACCGTATAGGGGTAGCAATCAGCCCCAGCATTTT.

The chain joins TRBV6-5 to TRBJ1-4; TRBD1 matches 7 bases. Germline values: CDR1 MNHEY, CDR2 SVGAGI. J was trimmed by 4 bases and V by 2 bases; bases with no gene match: 1. The CDR3 spans 14 residues. Here the CDR3 reads CASSYGTVNEKLFF. The CDR3 DNA follows: TGTGCCAGCAGTTACGGGACAGTTAATGAAAAACTGTTTTTT.

This chain links TRBV5-1 with TRBJ2-3, with D unclear. The CDR3 loop spans 14 amino acids. The ends were cut back, 2 bases at V and 4 bases at J, with 11 bases in the middle. CDR1 is SGHRS and CDR2 is YFSETQ in the germline V gene. CDR3: CASSFYRGADTQYF. DNA for the CDR3: TGCGCCAGCAGCTTCTACCGTGGGGCAGATACGCAGTATTTT. The whole variable domain, remainder taken from reference TRBV5-1 and TRBJ2-3, is KAGVTQTPRYLIKTRGQQVTLSCSPISGHRSVSWYQQTPGQGLQFLFEYFSETQRNKGNFPGRFSGRQFSNSRSEMNVSTLELGDSALYLCASSFYRGADTQYFGPGTRLTVL.

V usage is TRBV7-2 and J usage is TRBJ1-2; D is uncertain. CDR1 and CDR2 (germline): SGHTA, FQGNSA. Deletions cut 4 bases from V and 5 bases from J, with 11 bases between. This CDR3 comprises 13 residues. The CDR3 protein is CASSSLPLYGYTF. In DNA, the CDR3 is TGTGCCAGCAGCTCCCTACCACTTTATGGCTACACCTTC.

The chain links TRBV6-6 to TRBJ2-5; tentative D call: TRBD2 (7 bases). The CDR3 is 14 residues long. The germline CDR1 and CDR2 sequences are MNHNY and SVGAGI (reference sequence). V was shortened by 5 bases and J by 5 bases, with 15 bases between the two germline ends. CDR3 bases: TGTGCCAGCAGTCTCGGGGGGCCGGGGGAGACCCAGTACTTC. It encodes CASSLGGPGETQYF.

V gene TRBV19 combines with J gene TRBJ2-2; unclear D gene. Trimming left V 2 bases short and J 8 bases short, with 18 bases between. The V gene's germline CDR1 is LNHDA and CDR2 SQIVND (reference sequence). The CDR3 consists of 16 residues. The CDR3 DNA reads TGTGCCAGTAGTATACCAACGTTTGGGATGAGGGGGGAGCTGTTTTTT. Translated: CASSIPTFGMRGELFF.

The sample holds one count of this clone. The same CDR3 is also encoded by other DNA sequences in this sample. The J gene is TRBJ1-5, the V gene TRBV11-2; the D is unclear. V was clipped by 0 bases and J by 6 bases, with 3 bases between them. The germline gives CDR1 SGHAT, CDR2 FQNNGV. The CDR3 runs to 12 residues. CDR3 protein: CASSLEGQPQHF. CDR3 coding DNA: TGTGCCAGCAGCTTAGAAGGTCAGCCCCAGCATTTT.